These T cell receptor beta chains were read from a single sample in a study of blood T cell repertoires in COVID-19. Using immunoSEQ multiplex PCR, the repertoire was profiled, and TCRdb retains in-frame clones only, with some absent. Among about 400,000 clones listed, more than 85% were seen once. The sequenced material came from PBMCs or T cells enriched from blood (not recorded which). Receptors were obtained from a woman in her twenties or thirties who had recovered from COVID-19. CDR3s include the opening cysteine and the closing phenylalanine or tryptophan. The D gene is left open where the match is weak. Where a row states a size, it is once, few, many or the class of an expanded clone; other rows omit it.

CDR3nt: TGTGCCAGCAGCCCAAGGGGGGGCAGGGGAAGAGCAACTAATGAAAAACTGTTTTTT
CDR3aa: CASSPRGGRGRATNEKLFF
d_gene: .
j_gene: TRBJ1-4
abundance: once
v_gene: TRBV3-1/TRBV3-2

CDR3nt: TGTGCCACCAAGGGGACTAGCGGCGCCAAAAACATTCAGTACTTC
CDR3aa: CATKGTSGAKNIQYF
d_gene: TRBD2
j_gene: TRBJ2-4
abundance: .
v_gene: TRBV2

CDR3nt: TGTGCCAGCAGTTACGTTAGGGGGCCCTACGAGCAGTACTTC
CDR3aa: CASSYVRGPYEQYF
d_gene: TRBD1
j_gene: TRBJ2-7
abundance: .
v_gene: TRBV6-5

CDR3nt: TGTGCCAGTAGTAGGGGACTAGCGGGGGCGAACACCGGGGAGCTGTTTTTT
CDR3aa: CASSRGLAGANTGELFF
d_gene: TRBD2
j_gene: TRBJ2-2
abundance: .
v_gene: TRBV19

CDR3nt: TGTGCCAGCAGTTTATCGGGGGGGGCCGCGAGCACAGATACGCAGTATTTT
CDR3aa: CASSLSGGAASTDTQYF
d_gene: .
j_gene: TRBJ2-3
abundance: once
v_gene: TRBV27

CDR3nt: TGTGCCAGTAGTCGACGGGAGGGCCTGAGGGATGAGCAGTTCTTC
CDR3aa: CASSRREGLRDEQFF
d_gene: TRBD2
j_gene: TRBJ2-1
abundance: .
v_gene: TRBV19

CDR3nt: TGTGCCAGTAGTATACGTCCGACTAGCGGGAGATTTAATGAGCAGTTCTTC
CDR3aa: CASSIRPTSGRFNEQFF
d_gene: TRBD2
j_gene: TRBJ2-1
abundance: .
v_gene: TRBV19

CDR3nt: TGTGCCAGCAGTGATAGGGGCAGGGACAATGAAGCTTTCTTT
CDR3aa: CASSDRGRDNEAFF
d_gene: .
j_gene: TRBJ1-1
abundance: few
v_gene: TRBV2

CDR3nt: TGTGCCATCAGTGATCTGCGAAGGGGAAGCACCGCTGAAGCTTTCTTT
CDR3aa: CAISDLRRGSTAEAFF
d_gene: .
j_gene: TRBJ1-1
abundance: .
v_gene: TRBV10-3

CDR3nt: TGTGCCAGCAGTTCTACAGGGTCGGACACCATATATTTT
CDR3aa: CASSSTGSDTIYF
d_gene: .
j_gene: TRBJ1-3
abundance: .
v_gene: TRBV27

CDR3nt: TGCGCCAGCACTCCGGGACAGGGGTGGACAGATACGCAGTATTTT
CDR3aa: CASTPGQGWTDTQYF
d_gene: TRBD1
j_gene: TRBJ2-3
abundance: .
v_gene: TRBV5-1

CDR3nt: TGCGCCAGCAGCTTGGTCCCGTTTAGCGGCTACGAGCAGTACTTC
CDR3aa: CASSLVPFSGYEQYF
d_gene: .
j_gene: TRBJ2-7
abundance: .
v_gene: TRBV5-1

CDR3nt: TGTGCCAGCAGCGATGGACAGGGGGCCTATGGCTACACCTTC
CDR3aa: CASSDGQGAYGYTF
d_gene: TRBD1
j_gene: TRBJ1-2
abundance: .
v_gene: TRBV27

CDR3nt: TGTGCCAGCAGTCCCACCGGACAGATTTTCACCGGGGAGCTGTTTTTT
CDR3aa: CASSPTGQIFTGELFF
d_gene: .
j_gene: TRBJ2-2
abundance: .
v_gene: TRBV27

CDR3nt: TGTGCCAGTAGTAGATCTGGACAGGGCCTTACCACCTACAATGAGCAGTTCTTC
CDR3aa: CASSRSGQGLTTYNEQFF
d_gene: TRBD1
j_gene: TRBJ2-1
abundance: .
v_gene: TRBV19

CDR3nt: TGTGCCAGTAGTGACATTCCCTACGAGCAGTACTTC
CDR3aa: CASSDIPYEQYF
d_gene: .
j_gene: TRBJ2-7
abundance: .
v_gene: TRBV19

CDR3nt: TGTGCCAGCAGTTTTGGGTACGGGGACACTGAAGCTTTCTTT
CDR3aa: CASSFGYGDTEAFF
d_gene: .
j_gene: TRBJ1-1
abundance: few
v_gene: TRBV27

CDR3nt: TGTGCCAGCAGCCCTCGGGACTCAGCGGAGAGGTGGGAGCAGTACTTC
CDR3aa: CASSPRDSAERWEQYF
d_gene: .
j_gene: TRBJ2-7
abundance: .
v_gene: TRBV5-6

CDR3nt: TGTGCCAGCAGCTTAAGTGGGCCGAACACTGAAGCTTTCTTT
CDR3aa: CASSLSGPNTEAFF
d_gene: .
j_gene: TRBJ1-1
abundance: once
v_gene: TRBV7-3

CDR3nt: TGTGCCAGCTCATGGACTCTTTGGGAGACCCAGTACTTC
CDR3aa: CASSWTLWETQYF
d_gene: .
j_gene: TRBJ2-5
abundance: .
v_gene: TRBV18

CDR3nt: TGTGCCAGCAGTTTAACGGACAGGGATACCTACGAGCAGTACTTC
CDR3aa: CASSLTDRDTYEQYF
d_gene: TRBD1
j_gene: TRBJ2-7
abundance: .
v_gene: TRBV28

CDR3nt: TGTGCCAGCAGTTTGTTGCCCCAGGGTAATAATCAGCCCCAGCATTTT
CDR3aa: CASSLLPQGNNQPQHF
d_gene: .
j_gene: TRBJ1-5
abundance: .
v_gene: TRBV27

CDR3nt: TGTGCCAGCAGTTTTGCCTACCCAGATACGCAGTATTTT
CDR3aa: CASSFAYPDTQYF
d_gene: .
j_gene: TRBJ2-3
abundance: .
v_gene: TRBV28

CDR3nt: TGTGCCAGCAGCAATTCCCGGGACATCCAAGAGACCCAGTACTTC
CDR3aa: CASSNSRDIQETQYF
d_gene: .
j_gene: TRBJ2-5
abundance: medium-sized
v_gene: TRBV3-1/TRBV3-2

CDR3nt: TGTGCCAGCAGTGACCCCTTACCGGGACTAGCGGGAGGGGCCAGGAAGACCCAGTACTTC
CDR3aa: CASSDPLPGLAGGARKTQYF
d_gene: TRBD2
j_gene: TRBJ2-5
abundance: .
v_gene: TRBV6-4

CDR3nt: TGTGCCAGCAGTAGCCGGGACAGGGGTTACGAGCAGTACTTC
CDR3aa: CASSSRDRGYEQYF
d_gene: TRBD1
j_gene: TRBJ2-7
abundance: once
v_gene: TRBV6-5

CDR3nt: TGTGCCAGCAGCCAAAACGCCGGGACAGGGAGCTACGAGCAGTACTTC
CDR3aa: CASSQNAGTGSYEQYF
d_gene: TRBD1
j_gene: TRBJ2-7
abundance: .
v_gene: TRBV7-2

CDR3nt: TGCGCCAGCAGCTCACTATCTACGACAGGGGGCAACGAGCAGTACTTC
CDR3aa: CASSSLSTTGGNEQYF
d_gene: TRBD1
j_gene: TRBJ2-7
abundance: .
v_gene: TRBV4-1

CDR3nt: TGTGCCAGCAGTCTCGACTATTATGGCTACACCTTC
CDR3aa: CASSLDYYGYTF
d_gene: .
j_gene: TRBJ1-2
abundance: once
v_gene: TRBV6-6

CDR3nt: TGTGCCAGCACCCCCGGAAGGAGGACTGAAGCTTTCTTT
CDR3aa: CASTPGRRTEAFF
d_gene: .
j_gene: TRBJ1-1
abundance: .
v_gene: TRBV12-3/TRBV12-4

CDR3nt: TGTGCCAGCAGTTCGGGAGGGCGGATATACGAGCAGTACTTC
CDR3aa: CASSSGGRIYEQYF
d_gene: TRBD2
j_gene: TRBJ2-7
abundance: .
v_gene: TRBV6-6

CDR3nt: TGTGCCAGCAGCCGAGTATGGGAGACCCAGTACTTC
CDR3aa: CASSRVWETQYF
d_gene: .
j_gene: TRBJ2-5
abundance: .
v_gene: TRBV12-3/TRBV12-4

CDR3nt: TGTGCCAGCAGAGGGACAGGTAATCAGCCCCAGCATTTT
CDR3aa: CASRGTGNQPQHF
d_gene: TRBD1
j_gene: TRBJ1-5
abundance: .
v_gene: TRBV12-3/TRBV12-4

CDR3nt: TGCGCCAGCAAAGGGGGACCTACCAGTTATGGCTACACCTTC
CDR3aa: CASKGGPTSYGYTF
d_gene: .
j_gene: TRBJ1-2
abundance: .
v_gene: TRBV5-1

CDR3nt: TGCGCCAGCAGCTTTCAGGGGGGTGAGAAAGCTTTCTTT
CDR3aa: CASSFQGGEKAFF
d_gene: TRBD1
j_gene: TRBJ1-1
abundance: .
v_gene: TRBV5-1

CDR3nt: TGTGCCAGTAGGGGGGGGAATCAGCCCCAGCATTTT
CDR3aa: CASRGGNQPQHF
d_gene: .
j_gene: TRBJ1-5
abundance: once
v_gene: TRBV27

CDR3nt: TGTGCCAGCAGTCCCTCAGCGGGAGGGCCCTACAATGAGCAGTTCTTC
CDR3aa: CASSPSAGGPYNEQFF
d_gene: TRBD2
j_gene: TRBJ2-1
abundance: once
v_gene: TRBV28

CDR3nt: TGTGCCAGCAGTATAGACTGGACAAACAATGAGCAGTTCTTC
CDR3aa: CASSIDWTNNEQFF
d_gene: .
j_gene: TRBJ2-1
abundance: .
v_gene: TRBV11-2

CDR3nt: TGCGCCAGCAGCTTGGACAGTTCGGTCCCAGATACGCAGTATTTT
CDR3aa: CASSLDSSVPDTQYF
d_gene: .
j_gene: TRBJ2-3
abundance: .
v_gene: TRBV5-1

CDR3nt: TGTGCCAGCAGCTTAGCAGGGGATTGGACTGAAGCTTTCTTT
CDR3aa: CASSLAGDWTEAFF
d_gene: .
j_gene: TRBJ1-1
abundance: .
v_gene: TRBV7-2

CDR3nt: TGCGCCAGCAGCCCGGGGGGGACAGGGGCCTACGAGCAGTACTTC
CDR3aa: CASSPGGTGAYEQYF
d_gene: TRBD1
j_gene: TRBJ2-7
abundance: .
v_gene: TRBV5-1

CDR3nt: TGTGCTAGTGGACCTAAGCGGGGGGGGACAGATACGCAGTATTTT
CDR3aa: CASGPKRGGTDTQYF
d_gene: TRBD2
j_gene: TRBJ2-3
abundance: .
v_gene: TRBV12-5

CDR3nt: TGCGCCAGCAGCTCGGGTCCACCGGACAGTTCACCAAAGTACTTC
CDR3aa: CASSSGPPDSSPKYF
d_gene: .
j_gene: TRBJ2-7
abundance: .
v_gene: TRBV5-1

CDR3nt: TGTGCCAGCACGTTGGGACAGGGGGCGTCAGATACGCAGTATTTT
CDR3aa: CASTLGQGASDTQYF
d_gene: TRBD1
j_gene: TRBJ2-3
abundance: .
v_gene: TRBV2

CDR3nt: TGTGCCAGCTCAGAAAGGGGTGAGCAGTTCTTC
CDR3aa: CASSERGEQFF
d_gene: .
j_gene: TRBJ2-1
abundance: .
v_gene: TRBV18

CDR3nt: TGTGCCAGCAGCTTAGAAGGGGTATCGCGTCAGCCCCAGCATTTT
CDR3aa: CASSLEGVSRQPQHF
d_gene: .
j_gene: TRBJ1-5
abundance: .
v_gene: TRBV7-2

CDR3nt: TGTGCCAGCAGCCTGGACAGGGGCGCTGAAGCTTTCTTT
CDR3aa: CASSLDRGAEAFF
d_gene: TRBD1
j_gene: TRBJ1-1
abundance: once
v_gene: TRBV7-9

CDR3nt: TGTGCCAGCAGTGTCGGGACTGAGGTTGAAGCTTTCTTT
CDR3aa: CASSVGTEVEAFF
d_gene: .
j_gene: TRBJ1-1
abundance: .
v_gene: TRBV2

CDR3nt: TGTGCCAGCAGTCCCCTTTGGCAGGGGGCCACTGAAGCTTTCTTT
CDR3aa: CASSPLWQGATEAFF
d_gene: TRBD1
j_gene: TRBJ1-1
abundance: .
v_gene: TRBV28